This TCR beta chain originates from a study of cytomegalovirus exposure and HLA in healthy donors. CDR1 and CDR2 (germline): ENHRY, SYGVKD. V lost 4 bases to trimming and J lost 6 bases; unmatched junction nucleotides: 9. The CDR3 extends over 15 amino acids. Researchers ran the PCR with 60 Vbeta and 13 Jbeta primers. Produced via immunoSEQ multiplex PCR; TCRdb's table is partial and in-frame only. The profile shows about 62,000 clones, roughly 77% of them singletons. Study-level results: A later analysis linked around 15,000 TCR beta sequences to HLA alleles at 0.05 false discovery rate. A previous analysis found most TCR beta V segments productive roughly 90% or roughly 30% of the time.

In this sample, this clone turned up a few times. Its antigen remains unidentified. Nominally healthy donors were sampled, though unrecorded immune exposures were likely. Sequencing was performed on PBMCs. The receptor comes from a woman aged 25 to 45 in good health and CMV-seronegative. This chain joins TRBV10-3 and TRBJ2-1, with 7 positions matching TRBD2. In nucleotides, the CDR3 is TGTGCCATCAGTGTCTCCCTAGCGGACCCCAATGAGCAGTTCTTC. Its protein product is CAISVSLADPNEQFF.